The 31 T cell receptor beta chains listed next were all sequenced from one sample in a study of blood T cells in healthy people across ages. It was with a sample-barcoded 5' primer and a J-beta primer mix that a second PCR of about 6 to 12 cycles was run. TCRdb independently ran MiXCR on the 5' RACE reads; one entry per CDR3 protein. The repertoire has some 1 million distinct CDR3 sequences, under 45% of them found once; the top ten carry about 20%. Specimen: blood. The origin of the receptors is a woman aged 55-70 years in good health.

A word on this clonotype: This may arise from a read error, as a much more abundant clone is one base away. This rearrangement joins TRBV7-9 to TRBJ2-1; TRBD1 or TRBD2 may be the D gene (5 bases each). Matching the DNA end better, TRBJ2-7 makes the J call doubtful. The length of the CDR3 is 15 residues. Germline CDR1 and CDR2: SEHNR and FQNEAQ (reference sequence). The chain's CDR3 is CASSGGDGNYNEQYF. The CDR3 DNA reads as TGTGCCAGCAGCGGTGGGGACGGCAACTACAATGAGCAGTACTTC.

The chain is built from TRBV7-9 and TRBJ1-2, with D maybe TRBD1 (5 bases). With 0 bases removed from V and 8 bases from J, the gap between germline ends came to 10 bases. The CDR3 extends over 13 amino acids. Germline CDR1 is SEHNR and CDR2 is FQNEAQ (reference sequence). CDR3 DNA: TGTGCCAGCAGCTTAGCGAACGGGGACGGCTACACCTTC. Protein sequence: CASSLANGDGYTF. The whole variable domain, filled in from reference TRBV7-9 and TRBJ1-2, reads DTGVSQNPRHKITKRGQNVTFRCDPISEHNRLYWYRQTLGQGPEFLTYFQNEAQLEKSRLLSDRFSAERPKGSFSTLEIQRTEQGDSAMYLCASSLANGDGYTFGSGTRLTVV.

The rearrangement uses TRBV2 and TRBJ2-2; no firm D call. The CDR3 has 15 residues. The germline CDR1 and CDR2 sequences are SNHLY and FYNNEI. V shed 3 bases and J shed 4 bases, with 12 bases lying between them. CDR3 sequence reads: CASSDVGLGTGELFF. CDR3 bases: TGTGCCAGCAGTGATGTGGGGTTAGGCACCGGGGAGCTGTTTTTT.

This clonotype was seen a handful of times. CDR3 coding DNA: TGTGCCAGCAGCACCGGGGGGATAACCTACGAGCAGTACTTC. Protein sequence: CASSTGGITYEQYF. This rearrangement joins TRBV7-9 to TRBJ2-7, with TRBD2 matching 7 bases. CDR1 SEHNR and CDR2 FQNEAQ come from the germline V gene (reference sequence). V lost 5 bases to trimming and J lost 2 bases; unmatched junction nucleotides: 6. The CDR3 is 14 residues long.

The CDR3 sequence is CATSRAWTGEETQYF. DNA of the CDR3: TGTGCCACCAGCAGAGCCTGGACAGGGGAAGAGACCCAGTACTTC. The chain has TRBV15 and TRBJ2-7; 9 bases agree with TRBD1. The DNA end favors TRBJ2-5, so the J call may be wrong. Germline V gene data show CDR1 as LNHNV and CDR2 as YYDKDF (reference sequence). The CDR3 has 15 residues.

The V gene is TRBV20-1, the J gene TRBJ2-1; D is perhaps TRBD2 (5 bases). The CDR3 totals 13 residues. Deletions cut 0 bases from V and 10 bases from J, with 13 bases between. CDR1 is DFQATT, CDR2 SNEGSKA, per germline (reference sequence). The CDR3 is CSARERGFGEQFF. The CDR3, as DNA: TGCAGTGCTAGAGAAAGAGGGTTTGGGGAGCAGTTCTTC.

This clonotype was seen a handful of times. The chain carries TRBV9 and TRBJ1-5, with D perhaps TRBD1 (5 bases). The CDR3 extends over 14 amino acids. The germline V gene encodes CDR1 SGDLS and CDR2 YYNGEE. Trimming pared 2 bases from V and 5 bases from J, leaving 11 bases between. The CDR3 sequence: CASSVGDGDQPQHF. The CDR3 nucleotides read TGTGCCAGCAGCGTGGGGGACGGAGATCAGCCCCAGCATTTT.

This sequence joins TRBV20-1 and TRBJ1-6, with D tentatively TRBD1 (6 bases). The CDR3 is 13 amino acids. V lost 3 bases to trimming and J lost 6 bases, with 9 bases between them. Germline loops: CDR1 DFQATT, CDR2 SNEGSKA (reference sequence). The CDR3 is CSARNRVNSPLHF. CDR3 nucleotide sequence: TGCAGTGCTAGGAACAGGGTTAATTCACCCCTCCACTTT.

In this sample, this clonotype turned up once. This CDR3 is CASSLDSAAQYF. CDR3 nucleotide sequence: TGTGCCAGCAGCTTAGATTCAGCAGCGCAGTATTTT. V and J are TRBV7-9 and TRBJ2-3, with unresolved D. CDR1 and CDR2 from the germline V gene are SEHNR and FQNEAQ (reference sequence). The V end lost 1 base, the J end lost 10 bases, and 9 bases lay between the germline ends. This CDR3 has 12 residues.

The gene calls are TRBV12-3 or TRBV12-4 and TRBJ2-3, with D possibly matching TRBD2 (5 bases). Trimming shortened V by 7 bases and J by 4 bases, and 21 bases separated the two germline ends. The CDR3 is made up of 16 amino acids. CDR3 DNA: TGTGCCAGCAACCTATCCGGACTCGGCCCCGCAGATACGCAGTATTTT. It codes for CASNLSGLGPADTQYF.

This clonotype was counted between two and nine times. This rearrangement joins TRBV20-1 to TRBJ2-7, with D unresolved. Germline lookup yields CDR1 DFQATT and CDR2 SNEGSKA (reference sequence). The CDR3 sequence is 13 residues long. Trimming stripped 1 base from V and 2 bases from J, with 9 bases between. Here the CDR3 DNA reads TGCAGTGCTAGAGTTTTGGATGCCTACGAGCAGTACTTC. As protein: CSARVLDAYEQYF.

The sample holds many counts of this clonotype. This sequence joins TRBV7-9 and TRBJ2-5; TRBD2 matches at 12 bases. The CDR3 spans 14 residues. The germline V gene encodes CDR1 SEHNR and CDR2 FQNEAQ (reference sequence). The J segment lost 3 bases and the V segment lost 5 bases, leaving 1 base of the junction unmatched. The CDR3: CASSRTSGEETQYF. The CDR3 bases are TGTGCCAGCAGCCGGACTAGCGGGGAAGAGACCCAGTACTTC.

This clonotype was seen only a few times. The DNA for the CDR3 is TGTGCCAGCAGTGAACGCCGGCGGAACTCCTACGAGCAGTACTTC. It translates to CASSERRRNSYEQYF. The V gene is TRBV2, the J gene TRBJ2-7; the D is unclear. Per the germline V gene, CDR1 is SNHLY and CDR2 is FYNNEI. Trimming stripped 2 bases from V and 0 bases from J, with 11 bases between. CDR3 size: 15 residues.

The chain employs TRBV28 and TRBJ2-5; the match to TRBD1 covers 7 bases. J lost 7 bases, V lost 1 base, and 9 bases had no gene match. Germline loops: CDR1 MDHEN, CDR2 SYDVKM. The CDR3 spans 15 residues. The CDR3 bases are TGTGCCAGCAGTTTATTGGGACAGCAAACCGGGACCCAGTACTTC. The encoded protein is CASSLLGQQTGTQYF.

This clonotype was observed once. The V gene is TRBV6-5, the J gene TRBJ2-1; 14 bases match TRBD2. Trimming removed 2 bases from V and 9 bases from J; junction bases left unmatched: 3. Germline lookup yields CDR1 MNHEY and CDR2 SVGAGI. CDR3 length equals 15 residues. The chain's CDR3 is CASSYGTSGRSEQFF. CDR3 nucleotide sequence: TGTGCCAGCAGTTACGGGACTAGCGGGAGAAGTGAGCAGTTCTTC.

This clonotype has a handful of counts. The chain carries TRBV7-3 and TRBJ2-5; D may correspond to TRBD1 or TRBD2 (5 bases each). CDR1 SGHTA and CDR2 FQGTGA come from the germline V gene. Between the trimmed V and J ends, which lost 5 bases and 11 bases, there was a span of 21 bases. The CDR3 is 14 amino acids. CDR3 in DNA: TGTGCCAGCAGCGGACCGGGACCTACGTGGGAGCAGTACTTC. It yields the protein CASSGPGPTWEQYF.

At least ten counts were recorded for this clonotype. The chain links TRBV29-1 to TRBJ2-7; the D gene is possibly TRBD1 (6 bases). From germline, CDR1 is SQVTM and CDR2 ANQGSEA. This CDR3 contains 11 residues. The V end was cut by 7 bases, the J end by 7 bases, with 14 bases between. This CDR3 is CSATQGGEQYF. The CDR3 DNA reads TGCAGCGCAACACAGGGTGGAGAGCAGTACTTC.

The DNA of the CDR3 is TGTGCCAGCAGCAGGGGACTAGTCCTGGAGACCCAGTACTTC. Translation gives CASSRGLVLETQYF. The chain joins TRBV7-8 to TRBJ2-5, with 8 nucleotides matching TRBD2. Germline lookup yields CDR1 SGHVS and CDR2 FQNEAQ. Trimming took 5 bases from V and 5 from J; bases not matched to a gene: 7. This CDR3 is built from 14 residues.

The chain links TRBV27 to TRBJ2-3, with D uncertain. This CDR3 comprises 11 residues. The V end lost 8 bases, the J end lost 4 bases, and 7 bases lay between the germline ends. The V gene's germline CDR1 is MNHEY and CDR2 SMNVEV (reference sequence). CDR3 bases: TGTGCCAGCCAAAGGGCAGATACGCAGTATTTT. This codes for CASQRADTQYF.

About this clonotype itself: An end of the junction differs from the germline gene, which may be a read error. CDR3 in amino acids: CASRTGQGSYTDRQYF. DNA for the CDR3: TGTGCCAGCAGGACAGGACAGGGATCGTACACAGATAGGCAGTATTTT. The chain joins TRBV6-5 to TRBJ2-3; the match to TRBD1 covers 8 bases. Germline CDR1 reads MNHEY; CDR2 reads SVGAGI. The CDR3 has 16 amino acids.

The chain uses TRBV12-3 or TRBV12-4 and TRBJ2-3; TRBD2 matches at 10 bases. This CDR3 spans 14 amino acids. Germline trimming cut 5 bases from V and 3 bases from J; bases unmatched to any gene: 2. The DNA of the CDR3 is TGTGCCAGCAGTCAGGGACTAGCGACAGATACGCAGTATTTT. It translates to CASSQGLATDTQYF.

The chain carries TRBV10-3 and TRBJ2-7; unclear D gene. CDR1 ENHRY and CDR2 SYGVKD come from the germline V gene. Trimming removed 6 bases from V and 5 bases from J, with 11 bases in between. The CDR3 runs 12 residues. As DNA, the CDR3 is TGTGCCATCAGGGAAGGCACCGACGAGCAGTACTTC. Encoded protein: CAIREGTDEQYF.

This clonotype was picked up a small number of times. The V call is TRBV2, the J call TRBJ2-3; D might be TRBD1 (6 bases). The V gene's germline CDR1 is SNHLY and CDR2 FYNNEI. V was shortened by 7 bases and J by 4 bases, with 9 bases between the two germline ends. CDR3 length: 12 amino acids. The CDR3 DNA reads TGTGCCAGCAACAGGGACGCAGATACGCAGTATTTT. Translated: CASNRDADTQYF.

The chain uses TRBV4-2 and TRBJ1-5, with D unresolved. This CDR3 is built from 13 residues. Trimming stripped 2 bases from V and 7 bases from J, with 9 bases between. Per the germline V gene, CDR1 is LGHNA and CDR2 is YNFKEQ. CDR3 sequence reads: CASSQLVGQPQHF. DNA of the CDR3: TGTGCCAGCAGCCAATTGGTAGGGCAGCCCCAGCATTTT.

This clonotype was counted a few times. The chain employs TRBV29-1 and TRBJ1-6; TRBD1 agrees at 9 bases. Trimming at V came to 6 bases and at J to 7 bases, leaving 4 bases not matched to a gene. Germline CDR1 reads SQVTM; CDR2 reads ANQGSEA. CDR3 length: 13 residues. CDR3 in amino acids: CSVRDRDNSPLHF. The CDR3 DNA follows: TGCAGCGTCCGGGACAGGGACAATTCACCCCTCCACTTT.

In the case of this clonotype: The junction does not match germline at one end; this may be a read error. The V gene is TRBV9, the J gene TRBJ2-5; TRBD2 might be the D (5 bases). Germline CDR1 reads SGDLS; CDR2 reads YYNGEE. This CDR3 is built from 13 residues. In nucleotides, the CDR3 is TGTGCCAGCAGCGCCGGGAATCAAGGGACCCAGTACTTC. Translated, it gives CASSAGNQGTQYF.

V gene TRBV29-1 combines with J gene TRBJ2-7; no definite D call. Germline CDR1 and CDR2: SQVTM and ANQGSEA. This CDR3 spans 14 amino acids. V was cut by 3 bases and J by 7 bases, with 19 bases left in between. Written as DNA, the CDR3 is TGCAGCGTTGATCCCCTCGGCCGCTACAATGAGCAGTACTTC. It codes for CSVDPLGRYNEQYF.

This clonotype was detected only once. An end of the junction does not agree with germline; a read error may underlie this. The CDR3 coding sequence is TGTGCCAGCAGCTTAAACAGGGTCCCCAATGAGCGGTTCTTC. Protein sequence: CASSLNRVPNERFF. The V call is TRBV11-1, the J call TRBJ2-1; D may be TRBD1 (6 bases). The CDR3 length is 14 residues. Germline assignment: CDR1 SGHAT and CDR2 FQDESV (reference sequence).

V is TRBV27 and J is TRBJ1-2; D perhaps matches TRBD1 (5 bases). The CDR3 spans 14 residues. Germline V gives CDR1 MNHEY, CDR2 SMNVEV (reference sequence). V lost 0 bases, J lost 4 bases, and 9 bases lay in between. The CDR3 DNA reads as TGTGCCAGCAGTTTATCGTTGACAGCCTATGGCTACACCTTC. It codes for CASSLSLTAYGYTF.

The rearrangement links TRBV18 to TRBJ2-5; 10 nucleotides agree with TRBD2. The V gene end was trimmed by 0 bases and the J gene end by 3 bases; junction bases not matched to a gene: 4. Germline-derived CDR1 and CDR2 are KGHSH and LQKENI. The CDR3 spans 16 residues. CDR3 sequence reads: CASSPPQLAGKETQYF. CDR3 coding DNA: TGTGCCAGCTCACCACCGCAACTAGCGGGGAAAGAGACCCAGTACTTC. Together with reference TRBV18 and TRBJ2-5, the CDR3 gives the full variable domain: NAGVMQNPRHLVRRRGQEARLRCSPMKGHSHVYWYRQLPEEGLKFMVYLQKENIIDESGMPKERFSAEFPKEGPSILRIQQVVRGDSAAYFCASSPPQLAGKETQYFGPGTRLLVL.

The rearrangement joins TRBV10-3 to TRBJ2-5; unclear D gene. Germline CDR1 and CDR2: ENHRY and SYGVKD. Trimming removed 10 bases at V and 1 base at J, with 19 bases between. The CDR3 extends over 15 amino acids. CDR3 amino acids: CATQGSILTQETQYF. The CDR3 region has the DNA TGTGCCACTCAAGGCTCAATCCTGACCCAAGAGACCCAGTACTTC.